This passage covers 14 T cell receptor beta chains from one sample sequenced in a study of T cell repertoires in cytomegalovirus infection. In TCRdb, the reads were re-called with MiXCR into one record per CDR3 protein. Among around 550,000 distinct CDR3 sequences listed, around a quarter were seen once. Source material: PBMCs. These receptors were taken from a human donor in good health (CMV status not recorded). Some clones in this sample may be carry-over from other donors' samples.

The V and J genes are TRBV4-1 and TRBJ2-1; a possible D gene is TRBD2 (7 bases). Germline lookup yields CDR1 MGHRA and CDR2 YSYEKL. V lost 0 bases, J lost 0 bases, and 21 bases lay in between. This CDR3 region has 20 residues. The CDR3, as DNA: TGCGCCAGCAGCCAAGATGGGGGGGGCCCGGGACTTCGCTCCTACAATGAGCAGTTCTTC. Translated: CASSQDGGGPGLRSYNEQFF.

This clonotype appeared a few times. V is TRBV19 and J is TRBJ1-5, with 9 bases fitting TRBD1. Looked up from germline, CDR1 is LNHDA and CDR2 is SQIVND (reference sequence). V was pared by 11 bases and J by 7 bases, with 18 bases of the junction left unmatched. The CDR3 totals 16 residues. The CDR3 bases are TGTGCCCGGGGATTTAAAGGGACAGGGAAGCCCCAGCCCCAGCATTTT. Its protein product is CARGFKGTGKPQPQHF.

There are a few counts of this clonotype. The chain joins TRBV20-1 to TRBJ1-1, with D perhaps TRBD1 (5 bases). Germline CDR1 reads DFQATT; CDR2 reads SNEGSKA (reference sequence). This CDR3 contains 16 residues. V shed 1 base and J shed 4 bases, with 19 bases lying between them. The CDR3 nucleotides are TGCAGTGCTAGAGGACCCGGGACCCTTGGCGGCACTGAAGCTTTCTTT. Its protein is CSARGPGTLGGTEAFF.

CDR3 residues: CASTTLFSGGAGQPQHF. In nucleotides, the CDR3 is TGTGCCAGCACCACACTTTTCTCAGGGGGCGCCGGTCAGCCCCAGCATTTT. The V and J genes are TRBV12-3 or TRBV12-4 and TRBJ1-5; TRBD1 matches at 8 bases. The V gene end was trimmed by 7 bases and the J gene end by 6 bases; junction bases not matched to a gene: 17. The CDR3 loop spans 17 amino acids.

This clonotype was counted between two and nine times. V and J are TRBV7-6 and TRBJ2-7; 8 bases map to TRBD2. CDR3 size: 16 residues. Unmatched junction bases numbered 11, after V lost 5 bases and J lost 2 bases. Germline V lookup: CDR1 SGHVS, CDR2 FNYEAQ. CDR3 residues: CASSNPGGLAPYEQYF. The CDR3 DNA is TGTGCCAGCAGCAACCCGGGGGGGCTAGCTCCCTACGAGCAGTACTTC.

The gene calls are TRBV7-2 and TRBJ2-1; 7 bases map to TRBD2. This CDR3 spans 15 amino acids. CDR1 is SGHTA, CDR2 FQGNSA, per germline. With 2 bases clipped from V and 4 bases from J, the junction kept 5 bases outside the gene matches. CDR3 protein: CASSLYFSGYNEQFF. Written as DNA, the CDR3 is TGTGCCAGCAGCTTATACTTTAGCGGGTACAATGAGCAGTTCTTC.

This clonotype was observed a handful of times. The rearrangement joins TRBV20-1 to TRBJ2-5; D is uncertain. The CDR3 totals 10 residues. Germline CDR1 and CDR2: DFQATT and SNEGSKA (reference sequence). The ends were cut back, 6 bases at V and 2 bases at J, with 4 bases in the middle. The CDR3, as DNA: TGCAGTGCCCCACAAGAGACCCAGTACTTC. This translates into CSAPQETQYF.

The chain employs TRBV19 and TRBJ2-7, with no clear D. V was trimmed by 1 base and J by 4 bases, leaving 11 bases between them. Germline V lookup: CDR1 LNHDA, CDR2 SQIVND (reference sequence). CDR3 length equals 14 residues. CDR3 protein: CASSIGHIGYEQYF. CDR3 nucleotides: TGTGCCAGTAGTATAGGGCACATAGGATACGAGCAGTACTTC.

This clonotype was picked up a small number of times. This chain uses TRBV11-2 with TRBJ1-5, with D possibly matching TRBD1 (5 bases). Per the germline V gene, CDR1 is SGHAT and CDR2 is FQNNGV. V gave up 5 bases and J gave up 6 bases, with 17 bases separating them. The CDR3 length is 15 residues. CDR3 in DNA: TGTGCCAGCAGCCCCGACGGCAGGGTGGGTCAGCCCCAGCATTTT. Translation gives CASSPDGRVGQPQHF.

The rearrangement links TRBV19 to TRBJ2-1; 9 nucleotides line up with TRBD2. Germline CDR1 LNHDA, CDR2 SQIVND (reference sequence). This CDR3 is built from 21 residues. The V segment lost 8 bases and the J segment 6 bases; nucleotides outside the gene matches: 29. CDR3 amino acids: CASGRSTGGLGGRAFPNEQFF. In nucleotides, the CDR3 is TGTGCCAGTGGCAGATCGACGGGCGGCTTAGGCGGGAGGGCTTTCCCCAATGAGCAGTTCTTC.

The J gene is TRBJ1-1, the V gene TRBV10-3; D remains unclear. Deletions cut 8 bases from V and 0 bases from J, with 4 bases between. The CDR3 length is 11 residues. Per germline, CDR1 ENHRY and CDR2 SYGVKD. The CDR3 protein is CAIRLNTEAFF. CDR3 bases: TGTGCCATCCGATTGAACACTGAAGCTTTCTTT.

The V call is TRBV4-1, the J call TRBJ2-3; TRBD2 matches at 10 bases. The ends lost 4 bases at V and 2 bases at J; junction bases unmatched: 6. Germline V CDR1 and CDR2: MGHRA, YSYEKL. CDR3 length equals 16 residues. CDR3 bases: TGCGCCAGCAGCCGAGCTAGCGGGGGACCCACAGATACGCAGTATTTT. Translating gives CASSRASGGPTDTQYF.

This clonotype was recorded at least ten times. V and J are TRBV7-2 and TRBJ2-1; TRBD1 matches at 10 bases. The length of the CDR3 is 14 residues. Germline V CDR1 and CDR2: SGHTA, FQGNSA. V gave up 11 bases and J gave up 4 bases; unmatched junction bases: 8. The CDR3 DNA is TGTGCCTATACTGCGGGACAGGGGTACAATGAGCAGTTCTTC. Its translation is CAYTAGQGYNEQFF.

J is TRBJ2-1 and V is TRBV5-1; 13 bases align to TRBD2. The V gene's germline CDR1 is SGHRS and CDR2 YFSETQ. V lost 2 bases, J lost 1 base, and 3 bases stayed unmatched. The CDR3 consists of 17 residues. As DNA, the CDR3 is TGCGCCAGCAGCTTCCGGACTAGCGGGAGTTCCTACAATGAGCAGTTCTTC. This encodes CASSFRTSGSSYNEQFF.